A few counts support the clone carrying this T cell receptor beta chain. The V end lost 4 bases, the J end lost 9 bases, and 13 bases lay between the germline ends. The CDR3 runs 13 residues. Germline CDR1 reads MGHRA; CDR2 reads YSYEKL. These data originate in a study of T-cell memory formation after mild COVID-19. TCRdb reprocessed the 5' RACE reads via MiXCR and lists one record per CDR3 protein. The table includes under 200,000 distinct CDR3 sequences, about 28% detected once. The clonotype comes from an adult woman who had mild COVID-19 (a few samples of this study predate the infection). Cell type and time point are not known. V is TRBV4-1 and J is TRBJ2-1, with a tentative D call TRBD2 (6 bases). The source material was PBMCs or a T cell subset sorted from them (not recorded which). The CDR3 region has the DNA TGCGCCAGCAGCCGGTCCGGGACTGGTGAGCAGTTCTTC. This codes for CASSRSGTGEQFF.